The 26 T cell receptor beta chains given below trace back to one sample, sequenced in a study of OX40 agonist ivuxolimab in advanced cancers. Method: immunoSEQ multiplex PCR; TCRdb's copy keeps in-frame clones and lacks some. The sample records about 80,000 clones, over 70% being singletons. This sample comprised CD4+ or CD8+ T cells sorted from blood, obtained in a trial of the OX40 agonist ivuxolimab. These receptors all stem from an adult with an advanced solid tumor such as melanoma, head and neck, liver or kidney cancer.

The chain couples TRBV21-1 to TRBJ2-5; TRBD1, the table's D call, lacks a check against the DNA. TRBV21-1 is recorded as a pseudogene. The CDR3 loop spans 17 amino acids. The chain's CDR3 is CASSFRNPSDRTETQYF. CDR3 coding DNA: TGTGCCAGCAGCTTTCGGAACCCGTCGGACAGGACAGAGACCCAGTACTTC.

The chain employs TRBV5-1 and TRBJ1-2; 9 bases map to TRBD1. The CDR3 extends over 15 amino acids. Germline-derived CDR1 and CDR2 are SGHRS and YFSETQ. After removal of 4 bases from V and 4 bases from J, the junction contained 8 bases not matched to a gene. The CDR3 sequence is CASSPDRGVSYGYTF. DNA for the CDR3: TGCGCCAGCAGCCCGGACAGGGGAGTTTCCTATGGCTACACCTTC.

The chain employs TRBV5-1 and TRBJ2-7, with 8 bases that match TRBD1. Germline values: CDR1 SGHRS, CDR2 YFSETQ. Trimming cost V 7 bases and J 2 bases; bases outside gene matches: 11. CDR3 size: 15 residues. CDR3 coding DNA: TGCGCCAGCCAGACAGGGGCCGTTTCCACCTACGAGCAGTACTTC. Translating it yields CASQTGAVSTYEQYF.

This clone was detected only a few times. The chain recombines TRBV9 with TRBJ1-3, with D unclear. Germline V gives CDR1 SGDLS, CDR2 YYNGEE. Trimming stripped 1 base from V and 4 bases from J, with 3 bases between. The CDR3 is made up of 12 amino acids. CDR3 amino acids: CASSVSGNTIYF. CDR3 sequence (DNA): TGTGCCAGCAGCGTAAGCGGAAACACCATATATTTT.

J is TRBJ1-6 and V is TRBV6-4, with 10 bases lining up with TRBD1. V lost 6 bases to trimming and J lost 8 bases; unmatched junction nucleotides: 7. CDR1 is MRHNA, CDR2 SNTAGT, per germline. This CDR3 is built from 15 residues. The DNA for the CDR3 is TGTGCCAGCAGACGACAGGGGGCCCAAGATTCACCCCTCCACTTT. Residues: CASRRQGAQDSPLHF.

The chain links TRBV6-5 to TRBJ1-5, with D tentatively TRBD1 (6 bases). The CDR3 has 12 residues. Looked up from germline, CDR1 is MNHEY and CDR2 is SVGAGI. Trimming removed 6 bases at V and 6 bases at J, with 9 bases between. This CDR3 reads CASRQGSQPQHF. The DNA for the CDR3 is TGTGCCAGCAGACAGGGTAGTCAGCCCCAGCATTTT.

V and J are TRBV4-1 and TRBJ1-5; D is ambiguous. V was trimmed by 1 base and J by 3 bases, leaving 13 bases between them. The CDR3 has 16 residues. Germline CDR1 MGHRA, CDR2 YSYEKL. The CDR3 sequence: CASSQVSGQANQPQHF. Written as DNA, the CDR3 is TGCGCCAGCAGCCAAGTTTCAGGCCAGGCCAATCAGCCCCAGCATTTT.

This chain joins TRBV11-3 and TRBJ1-1; 8 bases are shared with TRBD1. V lost 5 bases to trimming and J lost 4 bases; unmatched junction nucleotides: 3. Germline V gene lookup returns CDR1 SGHNT and CDR2 YENEEA. This CDR3 is built from 13 residues. The CDR3 bases are TGTGCCAGCAGCCGACAGGGGAGCACTGAAGCTTTCTTT. Translated, it gives CASSRQGSTEAFF.

This chain connects TRBV6-1 to TRBJ2-7, with D hard to call. Germline V gene sequence: CDR1 MNHNS, CDR2 SASEGT. This CDR3 is 17 amino acids long. The V end was cut by 0 bases, the J end by 1 base, with 16 bases between. CDR3 region: CASSEAVGGSLSYEQYF. CDR3 DNA sequence: TGTGCCAGCAGTGAAGCTGTCGGTGGCAGCCTATCCTACGAGCAGTACTTC.

This chain connects TRBV10-3 to TRBJ2-7; 12 bases align to TRBD2. The CDR3 contains 15 residues. V was clipped by 7 bases and J by 2 bases; unmatched bases: 6. Per germline, CDR1 ENHRY and CDR2 SYGVKD. The CDR3 bases are TGTGCCATCAACCGACTAGCGGGGGCGACCTACGAGCAGTACTTC. Protein sequence: CAINRLAGATYEQYF.

The chain employs TRBV5-4 and TRBJ1-4; D ambiguous. The CDR3 runs 15 residues. Trimming cost V 4 bases and J 0 bases, with 10 bases left between them. The germline V gene encodes CDR1 SGHNT and CDR2 YYREEE (reference sequence). CDR3 in amino acids: CASSVDRTTNEKLFF. The CDR3 region has the DNA TGTGCCAGCAGCGTCGACCGAACAACTAATGAAAAACTGTTTTTT.

The chain recombines TRBV11-1 with TRBJ2-7; 7 bases agree with TRBD1. This CDR3 contains 13 residues. J was trimmed by 3 bases and V by 4 bases; bases with no gene match: 3. Germline values: CDR1 SGHAT, CDR2 FQDESV (reference sequence). The CDR3 spells CASSSRQGYEQYF. The CDR3 DNA sequence: TGTGCCAGCAGCTCCCGACAGGGCTACGAGCAGTACTTC.

The chain recombines TRBV5-4 with TRBJ2-1; 10 bases are a match to TRBD1. J was trimmed by 7 bases and V by 4 bases; bases with no gene match: 11. Per the germline V gene, CDR1 is SGHNT and CDR2 is YYREEE (reference sequence). The CDR3 is 16 residues long. The DNA of the CDR3 is TGTGCCAGCAGCATGACAGGGGGCGCTGGGGGTAATGAGCAGTTCTTC. It encodes CASSMTGGAGGNEQFF.

This rearrangement joins TRBV29-1 to TRBJ1-5, with D perhaps TRBD1 (5 bases). The V gene lost 5 bases and the J gene lost 9 bases, with 17 bases spanning the gap. The length of the CDR3 is 13 residues. Germline V CDR1 and CDR2: SQVTM, ANQGSEA. CDR3 sequence: CSVREGASTPQHF. In nucleotides, the CDR3 is TGCAGCGTTCGGGAAGGGGCGTCAACGCCCCAGCATTTT.

The chain carries TRBV4-1 and TRBJ1-2, with no clear D. The V end lost 1 base, the J end lost 8 bases, and 8 bases lay between the germline ends. This CDR3 has 12 residues. Germline loops: CDR1 MGHRA, CDR2 YSYEKL. In nucleotides, the CDR3 is TGCGCCAGCAGCCAAGTGGGCTGGGGCTACACCTTC. It specifies CASSQVGWGYTF.

This rearrangement joins TRBV4-2 to TRBJ1-1, with TRBD1 identical over 8 bases. Germline loops: CDR1 LGHNA, CDR2 YNFKEQ. The ends lost 4 bases at V and 1 base at J; junction bases unmatched: 8. The CDR3 is made up of 16 amino acids. CDR3 sequence: CASSPRGQESNTEAFF. As DNA, the CDR3 is TGTGCCAGCAGCCCCCGGGGACAGGAATCGAACACTGAAGCTTTCTTT.

The chain carries TRBV4-1 and TRBJ2-7; TRBD2 matches 10 bases. Germline V gives CDR1 MGHRA, CDR2 YSYEKL. Germline trimming cut 3 bases from V and 2 bases from J; bases unmatched to any gene: 13. This CDR3 is built from 18 residues. CDR3 sequence: CASSQGASGGSVTYEQYF. Written as DNA, the CDR3 is TGCGCCAGCAGCCAGGGGGCTAGCGGGGGCTCCGTGACCTACGAGCAGTACTTC.

This chain uses TRBV30 with TRBJ2-5; D unclear. The CDR3 extends over 10 amino acids. Germline CDR1 and CDR2: GTSNPN and SVGIG (reference sequence). Between the trimmed V and J ends, which lost 5 bases and 4 bases, there was a span of 5 bases. DNA for the CDR3: TGTGCCTGGGAGATAGAGACCCAGTACTTC. Translated: CAWEIETQYF. The full variable domain, completed using reference TRBV30 and TRBJ2-5, is SQTIHQWPATLVQPVGSPLSLECTVEGTSNPNLYWYRQAAGRGLQLLFYSVGIGQISSEVPQNLSASRPQDRQFILSSKKLLLSDSGFYLCAWEIETQYFGPGTRLLVL.

This rearrangement joins TRBV19 to TRBJ1-2; D gene ambiguous. Germline V gives CDR1 LNHDA, CDR2 SQIVND (reference sequence). With 7 bases removed from V and 4 bases from J, the gap between germline ends came to 19 bases. The length of the CDR3 is 15 residues. In nucleotides, the CDR3 is TGTGCCAGTAAACCCCTCCCGGACGCTCTCTATGGCTACACCTTC. It specifies CASKPLPDALYGYTF.

The chain carries TRBV6-5 and TRBJ1-6, with D perhaps matching TRBD1 (6 bases). Deletions cut 2 bases from V and 6 bases from J, with 8 bases between. This CDR3 has 14 residues. Germline loops: CDR1 MNHEY, CDR2 SVGAGI. CDR3 nucleotides: TGTGCCAGCAGTTACGCACAGGGTAATTCACCCCTCCACTTT. It encodes CASSYAQGNSPLHF.

V gene TRBV5-1 combines with J gene TRBJ2-7, with a tentative D call TRBD2 (6 bases). Germline lookup yields CDR1 SGHRS and CDR2 YFSETQ. The CDR3 spans 14 residues. Trimming stripped 0 bases from V and 2 bases from J, with 9 bases between. In DNA form, the CDR3 reads TGCGCCAGCAGCTTGGGAGCGGGTACCTACGAGCAGTACTTC. This translates into CASSLGAGTYEQYF.

This clone appeared a few times. The chain combines TRBV10-2 with TRBJ1-3; the D gene is possibly TRBD1 (6 bases). This CDR3 is built from 15 residues. The V gene lost 6 bases and the J gene lost 4 bases, with 16 bases spanning the gap. CDR1 WSHSY and CDR2 SAAADI come from the germline V gene. The CDR3 sequence is CASSITGGTGNTIYF. The CDR3 nucleotides are TGCGCCAGCAGCATAACTGGAGGGACAGGAAACACCATATATTTT.

The sample holds a few counts of this clone. The chain uses TRBV7-2 and TRBJ2-3, with 10 bases aligning to TRBD2. The CDR3 contains 15 residues. Germline trimming cut 6 bases from V and 1 base from J; bases unmatched to any gene: 4. The germline CDR1 and CDR2 sequences are SGHTA and FQGNSA. CDR3 sequence (DNA): TGTGCCAGCAGTTGGCTAGCGGGAGGCACAGATACGCAGTATTTT. The encoded protein is CASSWLAGGTDTQYF.

This sequence joins TRBV4-3 and TRBJ1-5; 9 bases are a match to TRBD1. Germline lookup yields CDR1 LGHNA and CDR2 YSLEER. Trimming took 4 bases from V and 7 from J; bases not matched to a gene: 2. This CDR3 comprises 13 residues. This chain's CDR3 is CASSRDRDQPQHF. CDR3 nucleotides: TGCGCCAGCAGCCGGGACAGGGACCAGCCCCAGCATTTT.

The chain uses TRBV25-1 and TRBJ2-5, with 8 bases matching TRBD1. V shed 0 bases and J 5 bases; nucleotides not matched to a gene: 5. The CDR3 runs to 15 residues. Germline V gene sequence: CDR1 MGHDK, CDR2 SYGVNS. CDR3 region: CASSEYGRGLETQYF. The CDR3 nucleotides are TGTGCCAGCAGTGAATACGGCAGGGGGCTGGAGACCCAGTACTTC.

The rearrangement links TRBV10-1 to TRBJ1-2; no definite D call. The germline V gene encodes CDR1 WNHNN and CDR2 SYGVQD (reference sequence). The CDR3 has 16 amino acids. The V and J ends lost 4 bases and 4 bases respectively, with 19 bases between them. The CDR3 DNA is TGCGCCAGCAGTGTGTTGGAAGATCGAAAGACCTATGGCTACACCTTC. The encoded protein is CASSVLEDRKTYGYTF.